Below, 2 T cell receptor beta chains from the same sample are listed, as sequenced in a study of post-analysis software for immune sequencing data. General study points: In patients, TRBV5-6, TRBV5-1 and TRBV20-1 belonged to five TRBV segments found more frequently than in controls.

No antigens are known for them. Unique molecular identifiers were present in the TCR beta cDNA libraries. TCRdb fed the PCR reads into MiXCR, producing one record per CDR3 protein. The sample holds 650,000 to 850,000 distinct CDR3 sequences, 46% seen once. Specimen: blood. The receptors derive from a girl aged 5 to 17 with multiple sclerosis.

J is TRBJ2-4 and V is TRBV29-1; D perhaps matches TRBD1 (5 bases). Judging by the DNA end, TRBJ2-7 fits better; the J call may be wrong. This CDR3 contains 12 residues. Germline V CDR1 and CDR2: SQVTM, ANQGSEA. CDR3 DNA: TGCAGCGTTACAAGGGGTTCCGACGAGCAGTACTTC. It translates to CSVTRGSDEQYF.

CDR3 amino acids: CSANSETSAGDEQFF. CDR3 bases: TGCAGTGCAAACTCAGAGACTAGCGCGGGGGATGAGCAGTTCTTC. The chain recombines TRBV20-1 with TRBJ2-1; 8 bases are shared with TRBD2. The V and J ends lost 6 bases and 8 bases, in that order; junction bases with no gene match: 15. Germline V CDR1 and CDR2: DFQATT, SNEGSKA (reference sequence). This CDR3 region has 15 residues.